The entry below describes one TCR beta chain. The entry originates in a study of blood T cell repertoires in COVID-19. Looking at the study overall: From the United States, Italy and Spain came samples of acute and convalescent COVID-19. From T cells, B-cell-depleted T cells, or PBMCs came the material, which was cDNA or gDNA.

Patients at the Seattle site were enrolled during active infection and followed longitudinally. Clones were read by immunoSEQ multiplex PCR, and TCRdb kept only the in-frame ones, dropping some. The table lists about 370,000 clones, roughly 90% of them singletons. This CDR3 is 13 amino acids long. Germline CDR1 and CDR2: SEHNR and FQNEAQ (reference sequence). The V segment lost 6 bases and the J segment 3 bases; nucleotides outside the gene matches: 2. The chain combines TRBV7-9 with TRBJ2-5; TRBD2 aligns across 9 bases. Sequenced: peripheral blood. This sequence originates from a woman in her twenties or thirties with COVID-19, enrolled during active disease. The CDR3 nucleotides are TGTGCCAGCAGTAGGACTAGCGAAGAGACCCAGTACTTC. Amino acid sequence: CASSRTSEETQYF.